This T cell receptor (beta chain) was recorded in a study of OX40 agonist ivuxolimab in advanced cancers. Background on the study: Averaging 60 years in age, with a range of about 23 to 79, the cohort was 65% to 85% male.

The CDR3 contains 18 residues. V lost 4 bases, J lost 1 base, and 12 bases stayed unmatched. The germline CDR1 and CDR2 sequences are SGHNT and YYREEE (reference sequence). The table came from immunoSEQ multiplex PCR; TCRdb's copy has only in-frame clones and leaves some out. The data show 60,000 to 70,000 clones, around 80% seen once. The receptor comes from an adult with an advanced solid tumor such as melanoma, head and neck, liver or kidney cancer. The chain combines TRBV5-4 with TRBJ1-2; 11 bases fit TRBD1. The source material was CD4+ or CD8+ T cells sorted from blood, sampled in a trial of the OX40 agonist ivuxolimab. This CDR3 is CASSPQAGTGGFNYGYTF. The DNA of the CDR3 is TGTGCCAGCAGCCCCCAAGCCGGGACAGGGGGTTTTAACTATGGCTACACCTTC.